This T cell receptor (beta chain) emerged from a study of CD8 T cells in Susac syndrome. Study-level background: When blood was collected, patients with Susac syndrome were therapy-naive, were taking corticosteroids, or were receiving intravenous immunoglobulin alone.

As judged by recently defined diagnostic criteria, patients with Susac syndrome had definite or probable disease. RNA amounts of 0.5 to 1 ug underwent reverse transcription with random hexamers. TCR beta CDR3 was amplified by immunoSEQ multiplex PCR. This amplification extended across 54 Vbeta and 13 Jbeta segments. TCRdb itself ran the immunoSEQ multiplex PCR reads through MiXCR, one entry per CDR3 protein. The data contain under 110,000 distinct CDR3 sequences, 94% of them singletons. J lost 1 base, V lost 10 bases, and 2 bases had no gene match. The CDR3 sequence is 12 residues long. The V gene's germline CDR1 is SNHLY and CDR2 FYNNEI.

The chain combines TRBV2 with TRBJ1-1, with TRBD1 matching 8 bases. Source material: CD8+ T cells from PBMCs. The receptor's source is a human donor with Susac syndrome. DNA of the CDR3: TGTGCCACGGACAGGGAGAACACTGAAGCTTTCTTT. Translating gives CATDRENTEAFF.